This is a list of T cell receptor beta chains from one sample in a study of CD8+CD57+ T cells in acquired aplastic anemia. Each CDR3 protein gets one entry after TCRdb re-called the reads with MiXCR. Of around 290,000 distinct CDR3 sequences listed, roughly 53% were seen once; the top ten hold around 1.3%. The sample was sorted CD4+, CD8+, or CD8+CD57+ T cells (not recorded which) from PBMCs. The origin of the receptors is a human donor with aplastic anemia. CDR3s include the opening cysteine and the closing phenylalanine or tryptophan. D genes are given only for firm matches. Some rows mark clone size as missing; the rest say once, few, many or name a class of expanded clone.

D gene: NA
clone size: many
J gene: TRBJ2-7
V gene: TRBV10-3
CDR3 protein: CAIRSGTEPYEQYF
CDR3 DNA: TGTGCCATCAGATCCGGGACGGAACCCTACGAGCAGTACTTC

D gene: NA
clone size: many
J gene: TRBJ2-7
V gene: TRBV3-1
CDR3 protein: CASSHKSRGPYEQYF
CDR3 DNA: TGTGCCAGCAGCCATAAGTCCCGGGGGCCCTACGAGCAGTACTTC

D gene: TRBD1
clone size: NA
J gene: TRBJ2-6
V gene: TRBV7-3
CDR3 protein: CASSLKGTGGFSGANVLTF
CDR3 DNA: TGTGCCAGCAGCTTAAAGGGGACAGGGGGTTTCTCTGGGGCCAACGTCCTGACTTTC

D gene: NA
clone size: NA
J gene: TRBJ2-2
V gene: TRBV2
CDR3 protein: CASSEEGLTGELFF
CDR3 DNA: TGTGCCAGCAGTGAAGAAGGTTTAACCGGGGAGCTGTTTTTT

D gene: NA
clone size: NA
J gene: TRBJ2-5
V gene: TRBV2
CDR3 protein: CASRGWGTQYF
CDR3 DNA: TGTGCCAGCAGAGGTTGGGGGACCCAGTACTTC

D gene: TRBD1
clone size: NA
J gene: TRBJ2-2
V gene: TRBV5-1
CDR3 protein: CASSEDRGRAGELFF
CDR3 DNA: TGCGCCAGCAGCGAAGACAGGGGTAGGGCCGGGGAGCTGTTCTTT

D gene: NA
clone size: NA
J gene: TRBJ1-2
V gene: TRBV19
CDR3 protein: CASSVGVAAYGYTF
CDR3 DNA: TGTGCCAGTAGTGTCGGGGTGGCAGCCTATGGCTACACCTTC

D gene: NA
clone size: many
J gene: TRBJ1-6
V gene: TRBV6-5
CDR3 protein: CASSYSNRLDSPLHF
CDR3 DNA: TGTGCCAGCAGTTACTCGAACAGGCTTGATTCACCCCTCCACTTT

D gene: NA
clone size: many
J gene: TRBJ2-1
V gene: TRBV9
CDR3 protein: CASSVQSLDYNEQFF
CDR3 DNA: TGTGCCAGCAGCGTCCAATCACTAGACTACAATGAGCAGTTCTTC

D gene: NA
clone size: once
J gene: TRBJ2-7
V gene: TRBV6-1
CDR3 protein: CASSPRDEYEQYF
CDR3 DNA: TGTGCCAGCAGTCCACGGGACGAATACGAGCAGTACTTC

D gene: NA
clone size: NA
J gene: TRBJ2-7
V gene: TRBV20-1
CDR3 protein: CSAHRASTYEQYF
CDR3 DNA: TGCAGTGCACACCGGGCCAGCACCTACGAGCAGTACTTC

D gene: NA
clone size: NA
J gene: TRBJ1-5
V gene: TRBV11-2
CDR3 protein: CASSLQRHF
CDR3 DNA: TGTGCCAGCAGCTTACAGAGACATTTT

D gene: TRBD1
clone size: NA
J gene: TRBJ1-2
V gene: TRBV20-1
CDR3 protein: CSATRDRGHGYTF
CDR3 DNA: TGCAGTGCTACCCGGGACAGGGGGCATGGCTACACCTTC

D gene: NA
clone size: NA
J gene: TRBJ2-7
V gene: TRBV20-1
CDR3 protein: CSASPGIHEQYF
CDR3 DNA: TGCAGTGCTAGTCCGGGCATCCACGAGCAGTACTTC

D gene: NA
clone size: once
J gene: TRBJ2-2
V gene: TRBV7-2
CDR3 protein: CASSLAFPWDSTGRTGELFF
CDR3 DNA: TGTGCCAGCAGCTTAGCTTTTCCGTGGGACTCGACAGGGCGCACCGGGGAGCTGTTTTTT

D gene: NA
clone size: NA
J gene: TRBJ2-1
V gene: TRBV10-3
CDR3 protein: CAISARGGGGSYNEQFF
CDR3 DNA: TGTGCCATCAGTGCCCGTGGGGGCGGGGGTTCCTACAATGAGCAGTTCTTC

D gene: NA
clone size: NA
J gene: TRBJ1-1
V gene: TRBV20-1
CDR3 protein: CSASFPSSSTEAFF
CDR3 DNA: TGCAGTGCTAGTTTCCCGTCCTCGTCCACTGAAGCTTTCTTT

D gene: TRBD1
clone size: NA
J gene: TRBJ2-7
V gene: TRBV12-3/TRBV12-4
CDR3 protein: CASRLGTGVPEQYF
CDR3 DNA: TGTGCCAGTCGGTTGGGGACAGGGGTCCCCGAGCAGTACTTC

D gene: NA
clone size: NA
J gene: TRBJ1-1
V gene: TRBV24-1
CDR3 protein: CATSERGQAFF
CDR3 DNA: TGTGCCACCAGTGAAAGGGGCCAAGCTTTCTTT

D gene: NA
clone size: NA
J gene: TRBJ1-2
V gene: TRBV20-1
CDR3 protein: CSAPPGAMRDGYTF
CDR3 DNA: TGCAGTGCGCCACCGGGGGCTATGAGGGATGGCTACACCTTC

D gene: TRBD2
clone size: once
J gene: TRBJ2-3
V gene: TRBV20-1
CDR3 protein: CSAGTTQDTQYF
CDR3 DNA: TGCAGCGCGGGGACTACTCAAGATACGCAGTATTTT

D gene: TRBD1
clone size: NA
J gene: TRBJ2-7
V gene: TRBV12-3/TRBV12-4
CDR3 protein: CASSLAQGAYEQYF
CDR3 DNA: TGTGCCAGCAGTTTGGCGCAGGGGGCCTACGAGCAGTACTTC

D gene: TRBD2
clone size: NA
J gene: TRBJ2-3
V gene: TRBV20-1
CDR3 protein: CSARDLTGGATDTQYF
CDR3 DNA: TGCAGTGCTAGAGATTTGACGGGGGGTGCCACAGATACGCAGTATTTT

D gene: NA
clone size: NA
J gene: TRBJ1-5
V gene: TRBV2
CDR3 protein: CASSELGNNQPQHF
CDR3 DNA: TGTGCCAGCAGTGAGCTAGGGAACAATCAGCCCCAGCATTTT

D gene: TRBD2
clone size: few
J gene: TRBJ2-2
V gene: TRBV10-1
CDR3 protein: CVSSDLAGGVGELFF
CDR3 DNA: TGCGTCAGCAGTGATCTGGCGGGAGGTGTCGGGGAGCTGTTTTTT

D gene: NA
clone size: NA
J gene: TRBJ1-2
V gene: TRBV6-6
CDR3 protein: CASRDELVGYTF
CDR3 DNA: TGTGCCAGCAGGGACGAGTTAGTTGGCTACACCTTC

D gene: TRBD1
clone size: NA
J gene: TRBJ2-7
V gene: TRBV15
CDR3 protein: CAASDRVYEQYF
CDR3 DNA: TGTGCCGCCTCGGACAGGGTCTACGAGCAGTACTTC

D gene: NA
clone size: many
J gene: TRBJ1-3
V gene: TRBV5-5
CDR3 protein: CASSPGWTSGNTIYF
CDR3 DNA: TGTGCCAGCAGCCCGGGGTGGACCTCTGGAAACACCATATATTTT

D gene: TRBD1
clone size: many
J gene: TRBJ1-4
V gene: TRBV7-9
CDR3 protein: CASSQGGLAGEKLFF
CDR3 DNA: TGTGCCAGCAGCCAAGGGGGCTTGGCTGGTGAAAAACTGTTTTTT

D gene: TRBD1
clone size: few
J gene: TRBJ2-3
V gene: TRBV6-4
CDR3 protein: CASSRTTGGQDTQYF
CDR3 DNA: TGTGCCAGCAGCCGTACCACAGGGGGGCAGGATACGCAGTATTTT

D gene: TRBD2
clone size: few
J gene: TRBJ2-1
V gene: TRBV15
CDR3 protein: CATSRVTSGDEQFF
CDR3 DNA: TGTGCCACCAGCAGAGTCACTAGCGGGGATGAGCAGTTCTTC

D gene: NA
clone size: NA
J gene: TRBJ1-5
V gene: TRBV19
CDR3 protein: CASSIIAVNQPQHF
CDR3 DNA: TGTGCCAGTAGTATTATCGCCGTTAATCAGCCCCAGCATTTT